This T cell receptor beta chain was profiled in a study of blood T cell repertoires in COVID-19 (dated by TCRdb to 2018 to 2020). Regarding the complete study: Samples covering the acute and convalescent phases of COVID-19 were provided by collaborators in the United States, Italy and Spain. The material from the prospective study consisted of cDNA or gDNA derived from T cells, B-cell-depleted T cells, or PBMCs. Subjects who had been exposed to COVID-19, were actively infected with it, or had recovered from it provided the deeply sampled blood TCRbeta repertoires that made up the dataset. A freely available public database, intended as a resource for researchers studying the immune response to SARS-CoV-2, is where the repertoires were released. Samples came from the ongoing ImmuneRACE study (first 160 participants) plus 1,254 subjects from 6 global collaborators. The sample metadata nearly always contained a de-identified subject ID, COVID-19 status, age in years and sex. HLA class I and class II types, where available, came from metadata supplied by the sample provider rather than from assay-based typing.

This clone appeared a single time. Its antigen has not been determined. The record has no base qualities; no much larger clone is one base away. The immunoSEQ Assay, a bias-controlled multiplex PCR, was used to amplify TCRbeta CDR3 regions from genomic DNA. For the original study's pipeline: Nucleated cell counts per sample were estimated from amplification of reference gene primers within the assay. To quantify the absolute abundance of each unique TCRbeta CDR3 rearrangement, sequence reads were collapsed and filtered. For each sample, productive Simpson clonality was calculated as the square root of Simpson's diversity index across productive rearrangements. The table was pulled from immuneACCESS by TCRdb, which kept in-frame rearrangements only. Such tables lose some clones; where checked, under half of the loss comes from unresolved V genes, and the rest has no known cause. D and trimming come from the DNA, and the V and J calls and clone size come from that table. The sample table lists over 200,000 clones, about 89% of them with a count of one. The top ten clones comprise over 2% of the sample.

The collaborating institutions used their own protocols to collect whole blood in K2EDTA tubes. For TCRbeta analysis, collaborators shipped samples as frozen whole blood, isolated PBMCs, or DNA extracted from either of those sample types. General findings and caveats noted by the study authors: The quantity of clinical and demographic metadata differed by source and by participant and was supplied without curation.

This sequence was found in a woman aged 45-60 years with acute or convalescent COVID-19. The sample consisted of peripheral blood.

The CDR3 in this case is CAWSPLIPGLAGGNEQFF. DNA sequence: TGTGCCTGGAGCCCCCTTATACCGGGACTAGCGGGAGGAAATGAGCAGTTCTTC. This sequence uses TRBV30 and TRBJ2-1; 15 bases in the junction line up with TRBD2. The CDR3 covers 18 residues, taking in both the cysteine and the phenylalanine. Of the read, only the CDR3 DNA is kept; its 54 bases are in frame from base 1. Reading the germline V gene (reference sequence) gives CDR1 GTSNPN and CDR2 SVGIG. V is trimmed back by 3 bases and J by 7 bases, and the junction contains 13 bases that no gene match accounts for. When the CDR3 is completed using the reference TRBV30 and TRBJ2-1 genes on either side, the full variable domain is SQTIHQWPATLVQPVGSPLSLECTVEGTSNPNLYWYRQAAGRGLQLLFYSVGIGQISSEVPQNLSASRPQDRQFILSSKKLLLSDSGFYLCAWSPLIPGLAGGNEQFFGPGTRLTVL.